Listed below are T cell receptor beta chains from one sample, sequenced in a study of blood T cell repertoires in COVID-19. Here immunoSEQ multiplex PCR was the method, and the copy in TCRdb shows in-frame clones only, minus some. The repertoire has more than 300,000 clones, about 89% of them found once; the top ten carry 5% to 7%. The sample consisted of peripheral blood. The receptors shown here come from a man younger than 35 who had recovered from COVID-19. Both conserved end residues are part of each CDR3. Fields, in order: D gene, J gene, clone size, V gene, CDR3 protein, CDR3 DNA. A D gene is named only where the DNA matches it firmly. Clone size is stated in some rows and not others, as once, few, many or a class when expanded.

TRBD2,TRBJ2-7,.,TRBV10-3,CATLDSGRGYEQYF,TGTGCCACCCTGGATAGCGGGAGGGGTTACGAGCAGTACTTC
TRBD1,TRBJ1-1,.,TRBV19,CASSIDRGAFF,TGTGCCAGTAGCATCGACAGGGGAGCTTTCTTT
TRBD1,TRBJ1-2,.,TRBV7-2,CASSFGMRTGDGYTF,TGTGCCAGCAGCTTTGGGATGAGGACAGGGGATGGCTACACCTTC
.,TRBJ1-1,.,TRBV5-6,CASSLSGGTEAFF,TGTGCCAGCAGCCTCTCGGGGGGCACTGAAGCTTTCTTT
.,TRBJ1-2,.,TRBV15,CAAADAGNYGYTF,TGTGCCGCCGCTGATGCAGGAAACTATGGCTACACCTTC
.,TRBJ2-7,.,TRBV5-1,CASSLGGHGQYEQYF,TGCGCCAGCAGCTTGGGGGGACATGGGCAATACGAGCAGTACTTC
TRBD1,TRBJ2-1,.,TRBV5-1,CASSSMGQGNEQFF,TGCGCCAGCAGCTCAATGGGACAGGGCAATGAGCAGTTCTTC
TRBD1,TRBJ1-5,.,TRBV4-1,CASSQDRDQPQHF,TGCGCCAGCAGCCAGGACAGGGATCAGCCCCAGCATTTT
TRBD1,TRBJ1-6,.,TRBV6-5,CASSSRGTHSPLHF,TGTGCCAGCAGCTCCAGGGGGACCCATTCACCCCTCCACTTT
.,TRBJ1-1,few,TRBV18,CASSPSPGGPTEAFF,TGTGCCAGCTCACCATCGCCGGGAGGCCCCACTGAAGCTTTCTTT
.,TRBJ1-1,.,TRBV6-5,CASSSRQAFTEAFF,TGTGCCAGCAGTTCACGACAGGCATTCACTGAAGCTTTCTTT
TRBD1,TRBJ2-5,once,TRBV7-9,CASSLVRGHGETQYF,TGTGCCAGCAGCTTAGTGAGGGGGCACGGGGAGACCCAGTACTTC
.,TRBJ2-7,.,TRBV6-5,CASSYSGRVYEQYF,TGTGCCAGCAGTTACTCCGGTAGAGTCTACGAGCAGTACTTC
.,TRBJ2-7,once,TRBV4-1,CASSQVGGGHEQYF,TGCGCCAGCAGCCAAGTGGGGGGGGGCCACGAGCAGTACTTC
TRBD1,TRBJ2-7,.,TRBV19,CASSSRTGSYEQYF,TGTGCCAGTAGTAGCCGGACAGGTTCCTACGAGCAGTACTTC
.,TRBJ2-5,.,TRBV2,CASSGILMRRETQYF,TGTGCCAGCAGTGGGATTTTGATGAGGCGAGAGACCCAGTACTTC
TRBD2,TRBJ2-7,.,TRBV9,CASSVAAGRDYEQYF,TGTGCCAGCAGCGTGGCAGCGGGGAGGGATTACGAGCAGTACTTC
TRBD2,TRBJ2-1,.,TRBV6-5,CASSYSASGSPFEQFF,TGTGCCAGCAGTTACTCGGCTAGCGGGAGTCCGTTTGAGCAGTTCTTC